Listed here are 13 T cell receptor beta chains from one sample, sequenced in a study of cytomegalovirus exposure and HLA in healthy donors. Sequenced by immunoSEQ multiplex PCR; TCRdb stores in-frame clones only, minus some. Here the sample spans over 60,000 clones, around 95% being singletons. Specimen: PBMCs. Receptors originate from a young man in good health and CMV-seropositive.

The chain carries TRBV19 and TRBJ1-4; tentative D call: TRBD1 (6 bases). CDR1 is LNHDA and CDR2 is SQIVND in the germline V gene (reference sequence). V was clipped by 6 bases and J by 8 bases, with 25 bases between them. The CDR3 extends over 17 amino acids. This CDR3 reads CASSFPLQGAGGEKLFF. As DNA, the CDR3 is TGTGCCAGTAGCTTCCCCTTACAGGGAGCGGGAGGCGAAAAACTGTTTTTT.

This clone was detected only once. The V call is TRBV10-3, the J call TRBJ1-1; 7 positions match TRBD1. From germline, CDR1 is ENHRY and CDR2 SYGVKD. The CDR3 covers 15 residues. The V gene end was trimmed by 6 bases and the J gene end by 3 bases; junction bases not matched to a gene: 10. The CDR3 nucleotides are TGTGCCATCAGGGCAGGGGGGTATCAGTACACTGAAGCTTTCTTT. Its protein is CAIRAGGYQYTEAFF.

The chain joins TRBV6-5 to TRBJ2-7; 9 nucleotides match TRBD1. There are 14 residues in the CDR3. The trim removed 4 bases at V and 2 bases at J, leaving 3 bases unmatched. CDR1 MNHEY and CDR2 SVGAGI come from the germline V gene. The CDR3 protein is CASSSDRGAYEQYF. CDR3 nucleotides: TGTGCCAGCAGTTCCGACAGGGGGGCCTACGAGCAGTACTTC.

The genes are TRBV6-6 and TRBJ2-7, with D possibly matching TRBD2 (6 bases). The germline V and J ends were trimmed by 5 bases and 3 bases, with 20 bases remaining between them. CDR3 length: 16 amino acids. Germline V gene data show CDR1 as MNHNY and CDR2 as SVGAGI (reference sequence). The CDR3 nucleotides read TGTGCCAGCAGTCACGTGAAAGCGGGTCGGAACTACGAGCAGTACTTC. Its protein is CASSHVKAGRNYEQYF.

This chain joins TRBV19 and TRBJ1-5; D remains ambiguous. Trimming took 4 bases from V and 7 from J, leaving 20 bases between them. CDR3 length: 16 residues. Germline CDR1 is LNHDA and CDR2 is SQIVND (reference sequence). The CDR3 bases are TGTGCCAGTAGTACCCACGACTTGATTCGGCGCCAGCCCCAGCATTTT. Amino acids: CASSTHDLIRRQPQHF.

V and J are TRBV4-1 and TRBJ2-3; D not resolved. CDR1 and CDR2 (germline): MGHRA, YSYEKL. Trimming removed 0 bases from V and 4 bases from J, with 5 bases in between. The CDR3 runs to 13 residues. This chain's CDR3 is CASSQESADTQYF. DNA for the CDR3: TGCGCCAGCAGCCAAGAGTCGGCAGATACGCAGTATTTT.

This chain uses TRBV2 with TRBJ1-5, with 8 bases aligning to TRBD1. J lost 3 bases, V lost 8 bases, and 3 bases had no gene match. CDR1 and CDR2 from the germline V gene are SNHLY and FYNNEI. The length of the CDR3 is 13 residues. This CDR3 is CASQDRANQPQHF. CDR3 nucleotides: TGTGCCAGCCAGGACAGGGCCAATCAGCCCCAGCATTTT.

The rearrangement joins TRBV4-1 to TRBJ1-4, with D unresolved. The CDR3 is made up of 13 amino acids. Germline V gene lookup returns CDR1 MGHRA and CDR2 YSYEKL. Between the trimmed V and J ends, which lost 1 base and 8 bases, there was a span of 8 bases. CDR3 region: CASSQVPREKLFF. The CDR3 DNA follows: TGCGCCAGCAGCCAAGTGCCTAGGGAAAAACTGTTTTTT.

This chain joins TRBV6-1 and TRBJ2-7; 8 bases match TRBD2. The trim removed 5 bases at V and 2 bases at J, leaving 5 bases unmatched. Germline CDR1 is MNHNS and CDR2 is SASEGT. The CDR3 runs 14 residues. CDR3 loop: CASSLTSATYEQYF. The DNA of the CDR3 is TGTGCCAGCAGTCTGACTAGCGCTACCTACGAGCAGTACTTC.

In the case of this clone: In the same sample, other DNA sequences code for this CDR3. This chain links TRBV4-2 with TRBJ1-5; no reliable D call. Germline V gene sequence: CDR1 LGHNA, CDR2 YNFKEQ. The V end lost 8 bases, the J end lost 6 bases, and 23 bases lay between the germline ends. This CDR3 spans 16 amino acids. CDR3 loop: CASRREANVAGQPQHF. In nucleotides, the CDR3 is TGTGCCAGCCGGAGGGAAGCGAATGTTGCTGGTCAGCCCCAGCATTTT.

CDR3 protein: CASSLEGFGRDSYEQYF. CDR3 nucleotides: TGTGCCAGCAGCTTAGAGGGTTTTGGGAGGGACTCCTACGAGCAGTACTTC. The chain couples TRBV7-9 to TRBJ2-7; 7 bases match TRBD2. With V trimmed by 1 base and J by 0 bases, 9 bases remained unmatched. The length of the CDR3 is 17 residues. Germline lookup yields CDR1 SEHNR and CDR2 FQNEAQ (reference sequence).

J is TRBJ2-4 and V is TRBV28, with 8 positions matching TRBD1. The V and J ends lost 6 bases and 1 base, in that order; junction bases with no gene match: 5. The CDR3 covers 15 residues. Germline V gene lookup returns CDR1 MDHEN and CDR2 SYDVKM. The CDR3 bases are TGTGCCAGCAGACCCAGACAGGGGGCCAAAAACATTCAGTACTTC. Translated: CASRPRQGAKNIQYF. Looking up the rest from reference TRBV28 and TRBJ2-4 gives the full variable domain: DVKVTQSSRYLVKRTGEKVFLECVQDMDHENMFWYRQDPGLGLRLIYFSYDVKMKEKGDIPEGYSVSREKKERFSLILESASTNQTSMYLCASRPRQGAKNIQYFGAGTRLSVL.

This rearrangement joins TRBV28 to TRBJ1-5; D remains ambiguous. This CDR3 has 17 residues. CDR1 is MDHEN and CDR2 is SYDVKM in the germline V gene. V gave up 5 bases and J gave up 2 bases, with 19 bases separating them. This CDR3 reads CASSALWMPRGNQPQHF. The DNA of the CDR3 is TGTGCCAGCAGTGCACTTTGGATGCCCCGGGGCAATCAGCCCCAGCATTTT.